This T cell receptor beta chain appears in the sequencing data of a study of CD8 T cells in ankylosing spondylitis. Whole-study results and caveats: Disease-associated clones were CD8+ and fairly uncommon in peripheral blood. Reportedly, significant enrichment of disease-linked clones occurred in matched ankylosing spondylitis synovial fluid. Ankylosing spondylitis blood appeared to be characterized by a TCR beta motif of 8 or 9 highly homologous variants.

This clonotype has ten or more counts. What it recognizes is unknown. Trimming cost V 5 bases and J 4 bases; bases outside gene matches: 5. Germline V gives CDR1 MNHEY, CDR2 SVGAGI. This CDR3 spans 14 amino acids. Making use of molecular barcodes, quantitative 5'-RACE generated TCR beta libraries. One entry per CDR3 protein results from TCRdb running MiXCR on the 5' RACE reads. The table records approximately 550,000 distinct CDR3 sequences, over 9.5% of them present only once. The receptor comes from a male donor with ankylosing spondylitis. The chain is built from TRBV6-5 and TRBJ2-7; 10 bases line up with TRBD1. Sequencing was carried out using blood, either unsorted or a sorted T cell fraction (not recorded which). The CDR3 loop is CASSNGDRGYEQYF. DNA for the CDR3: TGTGCCAGCAGTAACGGGGACAGGGGTTACGAGCAGTACTTC.